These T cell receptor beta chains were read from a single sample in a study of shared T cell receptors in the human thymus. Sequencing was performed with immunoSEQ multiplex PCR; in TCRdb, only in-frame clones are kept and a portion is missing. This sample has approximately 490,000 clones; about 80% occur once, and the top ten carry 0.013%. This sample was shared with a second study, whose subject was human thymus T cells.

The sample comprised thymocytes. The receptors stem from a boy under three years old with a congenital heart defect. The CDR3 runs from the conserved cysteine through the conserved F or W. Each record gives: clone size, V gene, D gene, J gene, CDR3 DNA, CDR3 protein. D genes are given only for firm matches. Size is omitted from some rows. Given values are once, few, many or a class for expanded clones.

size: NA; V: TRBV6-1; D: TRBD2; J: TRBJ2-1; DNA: TGTGCCAGCCGGGGCCTAGCGGGGCACAATGAGCAGTTCTTC; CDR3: CASRGLAGHNEQFF
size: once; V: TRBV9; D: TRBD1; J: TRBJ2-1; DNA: TGTGCCAGCGGTCCAATGGGGGGGGACAGGGGTTACAATGAGCAGTTCTTC; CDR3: CASGPMGGDRGYNEQFF
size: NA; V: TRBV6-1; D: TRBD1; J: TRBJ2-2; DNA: TGTGCCAGCAGTGAAATAGGGACAGGGGCTCCCGGGGAGCTGTTTTTT; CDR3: CASSEIGTGAPGELFF
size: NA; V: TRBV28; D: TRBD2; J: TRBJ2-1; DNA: TGTGCCAGCAGCCCGGCGGGGGGGGAAGCGAAGGATTACAATGAGCAGTTCTTC; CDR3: CASSPAGGEAKDYNEQFF
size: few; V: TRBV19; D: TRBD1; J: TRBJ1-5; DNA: TGTGCCAGTAGTGATCCAGGGGGCAGCCAGCCCCAGCATTTT; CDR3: CASSDPGGSQPQHF
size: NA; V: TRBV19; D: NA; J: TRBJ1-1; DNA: TGTGCCAGCCACCGGGAGTACACTGAAGCTTTCTTT; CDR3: CASHREYTEAFF
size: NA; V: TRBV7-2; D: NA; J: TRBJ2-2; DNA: TGTGCCAGCAGTTACTCAGGGATCACCGGGGAGCTGTTTTTT; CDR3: CASSYSGITGELFF
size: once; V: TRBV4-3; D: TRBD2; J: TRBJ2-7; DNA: TGCGCCAGCAGCCAGGGTCCAGCGGGAGGGCCGTACGAGCAGTACTTC; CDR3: CASSQGPAGGPYEQYF
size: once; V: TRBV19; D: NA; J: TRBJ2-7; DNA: TGTGCCAGTAGTACGAGACCTAGCGCCGCCGGATGCGAGCAGTACTTC; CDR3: CASSTRPSAAGCEQYF
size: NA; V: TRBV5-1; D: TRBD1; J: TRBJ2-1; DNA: TGCGCCAGCAGCTTGGATGGGCGGGACAGGGGCAATGAGCAGTTCTTC; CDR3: CASSLDGRDRGNEQFF
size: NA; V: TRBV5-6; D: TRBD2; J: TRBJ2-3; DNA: TGTGCCAGCAGCAAGAGCGGGAGTAGGTTTGGCACAGATACGCAGTATTTT; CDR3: CASSKSGSRFGTDTQYF
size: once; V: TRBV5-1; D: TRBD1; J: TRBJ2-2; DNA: TGCGCCAGCAGCCCTGGACAGGGGTACACCGGGGAGCTGTTTTTT; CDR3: CASSPGQGYTGELFF
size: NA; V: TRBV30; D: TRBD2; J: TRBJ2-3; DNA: TGTGCCTGGAACGTTGCGGGAGGATTACGCTACACAGATACGCAGTATTTT; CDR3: CAWNVAGGLRYTDTQYF
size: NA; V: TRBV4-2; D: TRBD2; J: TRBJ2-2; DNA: TGTGCCAGCAGCCGCCAGACTAGCGGGCATAAGAACACCGGGGAGCTGTTTTTT; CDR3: CASSRQTSGHKNTGELFF
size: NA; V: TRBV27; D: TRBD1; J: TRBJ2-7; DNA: TGTGCCAGCAGAGAGACAGGGGTCTACGAGCAGTACTTC; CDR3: CASRETGVYEQYF
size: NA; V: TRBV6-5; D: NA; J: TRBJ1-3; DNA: TGTGCCAGCAGTTACGGGCAGGGTGACTCTGGAAACACCATATATTTT; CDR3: CASSYGQGDSGNTIYF
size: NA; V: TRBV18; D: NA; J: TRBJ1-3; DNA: TGTGCCAGCCGGCTGACCGGGACACTCTCTGGAAACACCATATATTTT; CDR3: CASRLTGTLSGNTIYF
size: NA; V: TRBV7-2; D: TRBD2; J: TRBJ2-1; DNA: TGTGCCAGCAGCGAACCCCCTAGCGGGAAGAGTGAGCAGTTCTTC; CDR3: CASSEPPSGKSEQFF
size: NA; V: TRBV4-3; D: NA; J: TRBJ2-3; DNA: TGCGCCAGCAGCCAAGGGGTCCGCCCGGCGGGAGATACGCAGTATTTT; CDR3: CASSQGVRPAGDTQYF
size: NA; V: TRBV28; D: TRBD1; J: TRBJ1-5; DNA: TGTGCCAGCACCGTCTCCCCCAGGACAGGGCGCCGCAGAGCCCAGCATTTT; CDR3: CASTVSPRTGRRRAQHF